A single T cell receptor (beta chain) is shown here with its context. In this sample, this clonotype turned up many times. Its antigen specificity is not known. No base qualities exist here, and no much larger clone lies one base off it. From the cysteine up to the phenylalanine, the CDR3 has a length of 15 residues. Only CDR3 DNA is held: 45 bases, read in frame from base 1. V is cut by 5 bases and J by 4 bases, and the space between the germline ends is 12 bases. The germline V gene specifies LGHNT as CDR1 and FRNRAP as CDR2. Systemically healthy Caucasian individuals from Russia, roughly 40 in total and aged about 6 to 100 years, were included as donors. Approximately 10 milliliters of peripheral blood were collected from each donor into EDTA-treated Vacutainer tubes. Ficoll-Paque density-gradient centrifugation was used to isolate PBMCs, with at least 6 million per sample. Trizol reagent was used to extract total RNA from PBMCs, with at least 5.5 micrograms per sample. The percentages of naive CD45RAhigh/CD27high T cells were determined by flow cytometry on a PBMC aliquot from every donor.

The source of the sample is a study of blood T cells in healthy people across ages (dated by TCRdb to the mid-2010s). Concerning the study at large: In model experiments, template switching captured about one uniquely barcoded TCR beta cDNA molecule for every two T cells. Age-related changes in TCR beta repertoire diversity were measured in the study by deep sequencing normalized with unique cDNA molecular identifiers. The donors were split into four age groups: young (average around 15 years), middle-aged (nearly 40), aged (roughly 65) and long-lived (under 85). Two additional independent replicas of 1 million unique cDNA reads from the same blood draw were analyzed for two donors (one aged 18 to 29 and one aged 80 or older). To avoid experimental bias, donors of different ages were distributed randomly across sequencing lanes.

Findings and caveats that apply to the study as a whole: Observed TCR beta diversity per million T cells fell roughly linearly with age, and a significant reduction was already apparent by age roughly 40. The long-lived group showed more naive CD4+ T cells, fewer expanded clones and increased TCR diversity than the aged group, suggesting age selection. Estimates of total diversity from one million sequenced T cells were regarded as lower bounds and underestimates. Bulk unsorted PBMC profiling prevented conclusive comparison of naive and antigen-experienced compartments. Because the CMV infection status of the donors was unknown, age-related changes in expanded clonotypes may potentially have been confounded. Observed TCR beta diversity correlated strongly with the percentage of naive T cells measured by flow cytometry.

The receptor library was made with 5' RACE. Sequencing used an Illumina HiSeq 2500. A second PCR of about 6 to 11 cycles was run with a J-beta primer mix and a sample-barcoded 5' primer. Each TCR beta cDNA molecule received a unique molecular identifier from a template-switch 5' adaptor carrying 12 random nucleotides. Each sample yielded at least 3 million CDR3-containing paired-end reads. First-strand cDNA was synthesized from all RNA with the Mint cDNA synthesis kit, primed by a TRBC-specific oligonucleotide. All cDNA was treated with uracil-DNA glycosylase and then went through a first 18-cycle PCR with the universal primers M1SS and BC2_uni_R. The published analysis was carried out like this. For normalization, 1 million high-quality reads, each with a distinct molecular identifier, were randomly selected from each sample. Reads with shared molecular identifiers were discarded instead of being binned into consensus sequences. MiTCR, with a Q25 quality threshold and the strictest error-elimination algorithm, was used for CDR3 identification, clonotype clustering and error correction. A nonparametric unseen species model with Euler transformation was used to estimate lower-bound total TCR beta diversity. The public sequencing data were trimmed at Q25 with fastp and processed into clonotypes with MiXCR by TCRdb, which kept only in-frame beta chains. All rows with the same CDR3 protein become a single entry with the most common DNA and genes. These V and J calls rely on TCRdb rather than the paper's analysis. This sample is represented by approximately 690,000 distinct CDR3 sequences; over 40% of them were singletons. The top ten hold 25% to 30% of the sample.

The sequence links TRBV12-5 to TRBJ2-6; the D gene assignment is ambiguous. The sample consisted of blood. This receptor was taken from a man older than 75 in good health. The CDR3 protein: CASGKPGTGANVLTF. The DNA reads TGTGCTAGTGGTAAGCCGGGTACAGGGGCCAACGTCCTGACTTTC.